A selection of T cell receptor beta chains follows, all from one sample in a study of cytomegalovirus exposure and HLA in healthy donors. Sequencing used immunoSEQ multiplex PCR; TCRdb keeps in-frame clones, though not all of them. This sample has around 200,000 clones, with just over 75% found just once. The sequenced material came from PBMCs. These receptors all stem from a man aged 25 to 40 in good health and CMV-seronegative. Each CDR3 is given with its conserved first and last residue. D genes are given only for firm matches. Size is omitted from some rows. Given values are once, few, many or a class for expanded clones.

>TRBV10-3|TRBJ1-1|TRBD1|15|.
CAIAGTGTGGIGAFF
TGTGCCATCGCGGGGACCGGGACAGGGGGAATTGGGGCTTTCTTT
>TRBV2|TRBJ1-6|.|15|.
CASRRESSYNSPLHF
TGTGCCAGCAGGAGAGAGAGCTCCTATAATTCACCCCTCCACTTT
>TRBV2|TRBJ1-2|.|12|.
CASTDRRFSYTF
TGTGCCAGCACTGACAGGAGGTTCAGCTACACCTTC
>TRBV5-1|TRBJ1-4|.|14|.
CASSLEAGIGKLFF
TGCGCCAGCAGCTTGGAGGCGGGAATAGGAAAACTGTTTTTT
>TRBV6-1|TRBJ2-7|TRBD1|16|.
CASSVPVGQGVYEQYF
TGTGCCAGCAGTGTCCCGGTCGGACAGGGGGTGTACGAGCAGTACTTC
>TRBV6-6|TRBJ2-6|.|15|few
CASSYEGSGANVLTF
TGTGCCAGCAGTTACGAGGGCTCTGGGGCCAACGTCCTGACTTTC
>TRBV6-1|TRBJ1-4|TRBD1|15|.
CASSARTGGIEKLFF
TGTGCCAGCAGCGCCAGGACAGGGGGGATTGAAAAACTGTTTTTT
>TRBV19|TRBJ2-5|TRBD2|15|.
CASSQYSGSWETQYF
TGTGCCAGTAGTCAGTACAGCGGGAGTTGGGAGACCCAGTACTTC
>TRBV10-3|TRBJ2-7|TRBD1|15|.
CAISDPGQRTYEQYF
TGTGCCATCAGTGATCCGGGACAGCGAACCTACGAGCAGTACTTC
>TRBV27|TRBJ2-1|TRBD2|14|.
CASRASGPYNEQFF
TGTGCCAGCCGGGCTAGCGGGCCTTACAATGAGCAGTTCTTC
>TRBV18|TRBJ1-5|.|14|once
CASSPEVSNQPQHF
TGTGCCAGCTCACCTGAGGTTAGCAATCAGCCCCAGCATTTT
>TRBV19|TRBJ1-2|.|13|.
CASMPTDTYGYTF
TGTGCCAGTATGCCGACAGATACCTATGGCTACACCTTC
>TRBV28|TRBJ2-7|TRBD1|14|.
CASSLVDRVIEQYF
TGTGCCAGCAGTTTAGTTGACAGGGTGATCGAGCAGTACTTC
>TRBV10-1|TRBJ2-2|.|16|.
CASSELNAIETGELFF
TGCGCCAGCAGTGAGTTGAATGCTATAGAGACCGGGGAGCTGTTTTTT